This TCR beta chain was found in a study of blood T cell repertoires in COVID-19 (dated by TCRdb to 2018 to 2020). A note on the overall study: Samples covering the acute and convalescent phases of COVID-19 were provided by collaborators in the United States, Italy and Spain. Where available, HLA class I and class II types were taken from metadata supplied by the sample provider and were not determined by assay-based typing. Subjects who had been exposed to COVID-19, were actively infected with it, or had recovered from it provided the deeply sampled blood TCRbeta repertoires that made up the dataset. A de-identified subject ID, COVID-19 status, age in years and sex were almost always included in the sample metadata. The samples were drawn from two sources: the first 160 participants of the ongoing ImmuneRACE study, and 1,000 to 1,500 subjects contributed by 6 global collaborators. The material from the prospective study consisted of cDNA or gDNA derived from T cells, B-cell-depleted T cells, or PBMCs. The repertoires were released in a freely available public database meant as a resource for research on the immune response to SARS-CoV-2. What the research found in general, with its limitations: The amount of clinical and demographic metadata varied by source and participant and was provided uncurated.

Of note for this clone: Its antigen has not been determined. One base away there is no much larger clone; base qualities are not given.

Trimmed from V: 4 bases; trimmed from J: 3 bases; junction bases lacking a gene match: 2. From cysteine to phenylalanine, the CDR3 is 14 amino acids long. Of the read, only the CDR3 DNA is kept; its 42 bases are in frame from base 1. The germline V gene encodes CDR1 MNHEY and CDR2 SMNVEV (reference sequence). The immunoSEQ Assay, a bias-controlled multiplex PCR, was used to amplify TCRbeta CDR3 regions from genomic DNA. Per the original workflow: Within the assay, amplification of reference gene primers was used to estimate how many nucleated cells each sample contained. Sequence reads were collapsed and filtered to measure the absolute abundance of every unique TCRbeta CDR3 rearrangement. For each sample, productive Simpson clonality was calculated as the square root of Simpson's diversity index across productive rearrangements. Sourced from immuneACCESS, this table was stored by TCRdb with only in-frame sequences that have V and J called. A share of the clones is absent; for the studies checked, an unresolved V gene accounts for under half, and the remainder has no known explanation. For V, J and clone size, that table is used; D and trimming come from the DNA. This sample has 180,000 or so clones in its table, and around 85% of those were observed once. More than 3% of the sample lies in the top ten.

The collaborating institutions used their own protocols to collect whole blood in K2EDTA tubes. For TCRbeta analysis, collaborators shipped samples as frozen whole blood, isolated PBMCs, or DNA extracted from either of those sample types. This chain joins TRBV27 to TRBJ2-3, with 9 bases aligning to TRBD1. What was sequenced was peripheral blood. The TCR comes from a man aged 60 to 69 with acute or convalescent COVID-19. The CDR3 region reads CASSYRGRTDTQYF. The DNA sequence reads TGTGCCAGCAGTTACAGGGGGCGGACAGATACGCAGTATTTT.